This is a list of T cell receptor beta chains from one sample in a study of CD8+ T cells in alopecia areata. Repertoires were generated with immunoSEQ multiplex PCR, while TCRdb's copy carries only in-frame clones and drops some. The sample lists approximately 150,000 clones, around 55% seen once, with about 4.9% in the top ten. The specimen was CD4+ T cells sorted from blood. The receptor source for this set is a human donor in good health. Both conserved end residues are part of each CDR3. Fields, in order: clone size, J gene, D gene, V gene, CDR3 DNA, CDR3 protein. The D gene is left open where the match is weak. Not all rows give a size; the values are once, few, many and, for expanded clones, a class.

- TRBJ2-7 TRBD2 TRBV29-1 TGCAGCGTTGAGGGGCTAGCGGGAGGCCCTAACTACGAGCAGTACTTC CSVEGLAGGPNYEQYF
- TRBJ1-1 - TRBV11-2 TGTGCCAGCAGCTTAGGGCGCGGGCAGGTGGGCACTGAAGCTTTCTTT CASSLGRGQVGTEAFF
- TRBJ1-2 TRBD1 TRBV7-2 TGTGCCAGCAGCCCAAGGACAGGGAGGGAATATGGCTACACCTTC CASSPRTGREYGYTF
few TRBJ2-3 - TRBV2 TGTGCCAGCAGTGAAGTGGTCTGGGGACCGGGGGCAGATACGCAGTATTTT CASSEVVWGPGADTQYF
few TRBJ1-5 - TRBV2 TGTGCCAGCAGCCAGACAGCTTCCAATCAGCCCCAGCATTTT CASSQTASNQPQHF
- TRBJ2-5 TRBD2 TRBV29-1 TGCAGCGTTGGAGCGGGAGTGGGGGAGACCCAGTACTTC CSVGAGVGETQYF
few TRBJ2-1 - TRBV29-1 TGCAGCCCCATGTATCGGGCTAGCTCCTACAATGAGCAGTTCTTC CSPMYRASSYNEQFF
- TRBJ1-5 - TRBV7-9 TGTGCCAGCAGAAACAGGGAAGGGCCCCAGCATTTT CASRNREGPQHF
once TRBJ1-4 - TRBV30 TGTGCCTGGAGTGTCCAGGGCACGCAAAAACTGTTTTTT CAWSVQGTQKLFF
- TRBJ2-5 - TRBV19 TGTGCCAGTAGCCCGACAGGAGCAGCAGAGACCCAGTACTTC CASSPTGAAETQYF
- TRBJ1-2 - TRBV30 TGTGCCTTAAGGGTGGGTGGCTACACCTTC CALRVGGYTF
- TRBJ2-1 TRBD2 TRBV15 TGTGCCACCAGCAGAGATAAGTGGGGACTAGCCACCATAGAGCAGTTCTTC CATSRDKWGLATIEQFF
- TRBJ2-1 TRBD1 TRBV9 TGTGCCAGCAGCGTTGGAGGCCGGGACAGCTACAATGAGCAGTTCTTC CASSVGGRDSYNEQFF
- TRBJ2-7 - TRBV7-8 TGTGCCAGCAGCTTAGGACAGGGACTGTTCTACGAGCAGTACTTC CASSLGQGLFYEQYF
- TRBJ2-3 TRBD2 TRBV4-1 TGCGCCAGCAGCCAACGGCTAGCGGTTTACACAGATACGCAGTATTTT CASSQRLAVYTDTQYF
- TRBJ2-4 - TRBV4-2 TGTGCCAGCAGCCAAGATCCGACTTCCCTCAACCTAGCCAAAAACATTCAGTACTTC CASSQDPTSLNLAKNIQYF
- TRBJ2-1 TRBD2 TRBV29-1 TGCAGCGGGACCCTAAGCGGGGGCTACAATGAGCAGTTCTTC CSGTLSGGYNEQFF
- TRBJ2-7 - TRBV29-1 TGCAGCGTTTCCGGCGGCCTCTCCTACGAGCAGTACTTC CSVSGGLSYEQYF
- TRBJ2-1 TRBD2 TRBV4-1 TGCGCCAGCAGCCCGTGGAGCGGGAGGGCCAATGAGCAGTTCTTC CASSPWSGRANEQFF
few TRBJ2-2 TRBD1 TRBV7-9 TGTGCCAGCAGCTTACAGGGGACAGGGAACACCGGGGAGCTGTTTTTT CASSLQGTGNTGELFF
few TRBJ1-2 TRBD1 TRBV14 TGTGCCAGCAGCCATGGTTACGGGACAGGAGAAGGCTACACCTTC CASSHGYGTGEGYTF
- TRBJ2-7 - TRBV7-6 TGTGCCAGCAGCTTAGTTGCTGGGCCCTACGAGCAGTACTTC CASSLVAGPYEQYF
once TRBJ2-7 - TRBV5-1 TGCGCCAGCAGCGCTACAGGGATTCCTGGTGGCGAGCAGTACTTC CASSATGIPGGEQYF
- TRBJ1-2 TRBD1 TRBV5-6 TGTGCCAGCAGCTCCACTGACAGGGCTGATGGCTACACCTTC CASSSTDRADGYTF
- TRBJ2-3 TRBD1 TRBV9 TGTGCCAGCAGTCTGGGGACAGCCGGTAGCACAGATACGCAGTATTTT CASSLGTAGSTDTQYF
few TRBJ2-5 TRBD2 TRBV25-1 TGTGCCAGCAGTGACCGGGGGGTTCGCCAAGAGACCCAGTACTTC CASSDRGVRQETQYF
few TRBJ2-7 - TRBV6-6 TGTGCCAGCAGTTACTCTGGGATCCACGAGCAGTACTTC CASSYSGIHEQYF
few TRBJ1-1 - TRBV5-1 TGCGCCAGCAGGAGGACCTGGGGGCGGGTCACTGAAGCTTTCTTT CASRRTWGRVTEAFF